The rows below give T cell receptor beta chains drawn from one sample of a study of blood T cell repertoires in COVID-19. This table comes from immunoSEQ multiplex PCR, and its TCRdb copy is limited to in-frame clones, with some not included. Of some 200,000 clones in the sample, 82% are singletons; the top ten hold 4.5% to 6.5%. The sequenced sample was PBMCs or T cells enriched from blood (not recorded which). These receptors were collected from a woman between 55 and 75 years old with acute COVID-19. CDR3s include the opening cysteine and the closing phenylalanine or tryptophan. A D gene is named only where the DNA matches it firmly. The size field is filled for only some rows; it gives once, few, many or a size class.

j_gene | d_gene | abundance | v_gene | CDR3aa | CDR3nt
TRBJ2-4 | TRBD1 | - | TRBV4-3 | CASSQEATGLAKNIQYF | TGCGCCAGCAGCCAAGAAGCGACAGGGCTAGCCAAAAACATTCAGTACTTC
TRBJ2-5 | TRBD2 | once | TRBV9 | CASSVGASGRQETQYF | TGTGCCAGCAGCGTAGGGGCTAGCGGTCGTCAAGAGACCCAGTACTTC
TRBJ2-2 | - | few | TRBV3-1/TRBV3-2 | CASSSRLSDYFTGELFF | TGTGCCAGCAGCTCAAGATTGAGCGACTACTTCACCGGGGAGCTGTTTTTT
TRBJ2-1 | TRBD2 | - | TRBV7-2 | CASRGRGGRVYEQFF | TGTGCCAGCAGGGGACGGGGCGGGAGGGTATATGAGCAGTTCTTC
TRBJ2-3 | TRBD1 | - | TRBV4-1 | CASSARQGAFTDTQYF | TGCGCCAGCAGCGCAAGACAGGGGGCCTTCACAGATACGCAGTATTTT
TRBJ2-7 | - | - | TRBV5-1 | CATTLDPGSYEQYF | TGCGCCACCACGCTCGATCCGGGCTCCTACGAGCAGTACTTC
TRBJ2-1 | - | few | TRBV11-3 | CASSSSKRTEEQFF | TGTGCCAGCAGCTCCTCCAAGCGGACGGAAGAGCAGTTCTTC
TRBJ2-2 | TRBD1 | few | TRBV5-6 | CASSELQGAGRNTGELFF | TGTGCCAGCAGCGAACTACAGGGGGCGGGAAGGAACACCGGGGAGCTGTTTTTT
TRBJ1-2 | - | - | TRBV29-1 | CSVVGGNYGYTF | TGCAGCGTTGTAGGAGGGAACTATGGCTACACCTTC
TRBJ2-5 | TRBD2 | - | TRBV7-9 | CASSLGLQETQYF | TGTGCCAGCAGCCTGGGACTACAAGAGACCCAGTACTTC
TRBJ1-5 | TRBD1 | - | TRBV6-5 | CASMTGLRQPQHF | TGTGCCAGCATGACAGGGCTCCGACAGCCCCAGCATTTT
TRBJ1-5 | - | - | TRBV6-5 | CASSLPGQPQHF | TGTGCCAGCAGTCTACCGGGACAGCCCCAGCATTTT
TRBJ1-3 | - | - | TRBV12-3/TRBV12-4 | CASLLAGGNTIYF | TGTGCCAGCCTACTTGCGGGAGGAAACACCATATATTTT
TRBJ1-2 | - | - | TRBV10-1 | CASSNFPGDGYTF | TGCGCCAGCAGTAACTTCCCCGGGGATGGCTACACCTTC
TRBJ2-1 | - | - | TRBV21-1 | CASSKAEGQGWDEQFF | TGTGCCAGCAGCAAAGCAGAGGGGCAGGGGTGGGATGAGCAGTTCTTC
TRBJ1-1 | TRBD1 | - | TRBV5-1 | CASSLDSGTGASGF | TGCGCCAGCAGCTTGGATTCCGGGACAGGGGCCTCCGGCTTT
TRBJ1-3 | TRBD1 | - | TRBV4-2 | CASSQGQGAVGGNTIYF | TGTGCCAGCAGCCAGGGACAGGGGGCCGTGGGTGGAAACACCATATATTTT
TRBJ2-1 | TRBD2 | - | TRBV7-9 | CASSLVGGRSSYNEQFF | TGTGCCAGCAGCTTAGTAGGCGGGAGGAGCTCCTACAATGAGCAGTTCTTC
TRBJ2-5 | - | - | TRBV29-1 | CSADKGIGQETQYF | TGCAGCGCCGATAAGGGGATCGGGCAAGAGACCCAGTACTTC
TRBJ1-2 | - | - | TRBV30 | CAWSLDRPNYGYTF | TGTGCCTGGAGTCTCGACAGGCCAAACTATGGCTACACCTTC
TRBJ1-2 | - | - | TRBV6-1 | CASSEYREDYGYTF | TGTGCCAGCAGTGAGTATCGGGAAGACTATGGCTACACCTTC
TRBJ1-1 | - | - | TRBV6-5 | CASYPSVNTEAFF | TGTGCCAGCTACCCCAGCGTGAACACTGAAGCTTTCTTT
TRBJ1-2 | - | - | TRBV19 | CASSLSGGYTF | TGTGCCAGTAGTCTTTCGGGGGGCTACACCTTC
TRBJ2-1 | TRBD2 | once | TRBV19 | CASSTRRPGLAANNEQFF | TGTGCCAGTAGTACTCGGAGACCGGGACTAGCGGCCAACAATGAGCAGTTCTTC
TRBJ1-2 | - | - | TRBV28 | CASVGPSAGGYTF | TGTGCCAGCGTCGGACCCTCCGCGGGGGGCTACACCTTC
TRBJ1-1 | TRBD1 | - | TRBV4-1 | CASSSPGTGNTEAFF | TGCGCCAGCAGCTCACCCGGGACAGGGAACACTGAAGCTTTCTTT
TRBJ1-1 | TRBD1 | - | TRBV2 | CASSRDRGNTEAFF | TGTGCCAGCAGCCGGGACAGGGGGAACACTGAAGCTTTCTTT
TRBJ2-2 | - | - | TRBV11-2 | CASSPEGHTGELFF | TGTGCCAGCAGCCCGGAGGGACACACCGGGGAGCTGTTTTTT
TRBJ1-5 | - | - | TRBV7-2 | CASSLFPKGSDRLQPQHF | TGTGCCAGCAGCCTATTTCCTAAGGGGTCTGATCGTCTACAGCCCCAGCATTTT
TRBJ1-4 | - | - | TRBV4-3 | CASSQVLWGARNEKLFF | TGCGCCAGCAGCCAAGTCCTTTGGGGAGCCCGCAATGAAAAACTGTTTTTT
TRBJ2-3 | TRBD2 | few | TRBV4-3 | CASSQQAGLDDTQYF | TGCGCCAGCAGCCAACAAGCGGGGCTCGATGATACGCAGTATTTT
TRBJ2-4 | - | - | TRBV18 | CASSQGQVAKNIQYF | TGTGCCAGCTCACAAGGACAAGTAGCCAAAAACATTCAGTACTTC